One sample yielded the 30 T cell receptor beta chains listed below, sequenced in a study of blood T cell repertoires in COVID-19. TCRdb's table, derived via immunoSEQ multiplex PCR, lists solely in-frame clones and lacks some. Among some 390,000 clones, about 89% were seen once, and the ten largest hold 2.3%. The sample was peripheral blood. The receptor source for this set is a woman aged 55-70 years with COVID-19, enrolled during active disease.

For the CDR3, the DNA is TGTGCCAGCTCACCGGGACAGCCCAGCTACTATGGCTACACCTTC. It specifies CASSPGQPSYYGYTF. The chain recombines TRBV18 with TRBJ1-2; 7 bases map to TRBD1. CDR3 length: 15 residues. Germline values: CDR1 KGHSH, CDR2 LQKENI. V trimming: 3 bases; J trimming: 3 bases; junction bases outside the gene matches: 7.

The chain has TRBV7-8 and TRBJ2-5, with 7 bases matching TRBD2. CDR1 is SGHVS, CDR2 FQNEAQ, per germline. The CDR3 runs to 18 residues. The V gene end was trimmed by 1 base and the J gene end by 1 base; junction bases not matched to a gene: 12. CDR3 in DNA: TGTGCCAGCAGCTTAGACAGGTGGCTAGCGGAAAGCCAAGAGACCCAGTACTTC. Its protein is CASSLDRWLAESQETQYF. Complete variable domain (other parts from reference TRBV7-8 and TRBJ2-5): GAGVSQSPRYKVAKRGQDVALRCDPISGHVSLFWYQQALGQGPEFLTYFQNEAQLDKSGLPSDRFFAERPEGSVSTLKIQRTQQEDSAVYLCASSLDRWLAESQETQYFGPGTRLLVL.

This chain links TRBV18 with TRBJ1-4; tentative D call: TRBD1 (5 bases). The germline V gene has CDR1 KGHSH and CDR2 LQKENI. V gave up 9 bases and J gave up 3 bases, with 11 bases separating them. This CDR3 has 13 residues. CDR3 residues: CASSGQANEKLFF. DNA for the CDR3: TGTGCCAGTTCAGGGCAAGCTAATGAAAAACTGTTTTTT.

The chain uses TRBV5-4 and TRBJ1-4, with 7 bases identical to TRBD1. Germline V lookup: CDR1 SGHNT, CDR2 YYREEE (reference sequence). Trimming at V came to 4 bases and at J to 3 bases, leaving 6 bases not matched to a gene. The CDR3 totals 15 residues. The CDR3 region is CASSAYRGPNEKLFF. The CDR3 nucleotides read TGTGCCAGCAGCGCCTACAGGGGCCCTAATGAAAAACTGTTTTTT.

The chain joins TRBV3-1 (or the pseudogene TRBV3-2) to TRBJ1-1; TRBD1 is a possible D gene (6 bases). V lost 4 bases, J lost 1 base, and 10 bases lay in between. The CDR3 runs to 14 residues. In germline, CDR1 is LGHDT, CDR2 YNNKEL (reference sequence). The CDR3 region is CASSLIGGNTEAFF. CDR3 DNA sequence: TGTGCCAGCAGCCTCATAGGGGGGAACACTGAAGCTTTCTTT.

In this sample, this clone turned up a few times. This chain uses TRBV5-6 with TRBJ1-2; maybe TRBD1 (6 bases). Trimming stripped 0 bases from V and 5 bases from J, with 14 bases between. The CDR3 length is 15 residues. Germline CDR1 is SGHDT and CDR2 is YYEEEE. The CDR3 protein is CASSLVYPQGYGYTF. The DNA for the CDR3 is TGTGCCAGCAGCTTGGTTTATCCCCAGGGGTATGGCTACACCTTC.

The CDR3 coding sequence is TGTGCCAGCACGAAAGCCGGGGGCTACACCTTC. Protein product: CASTKAGGYTF. This chain uses TRBV19 with TRBJ1-2; D remains unclear. The CDR3 is 11 residues long. The germline CDR1 and CDR2 sequences are LNHDA and SQIVND (reference sequence). V dropped 9 bases and J dropped 8 bases, with 13 bases sitting between them.

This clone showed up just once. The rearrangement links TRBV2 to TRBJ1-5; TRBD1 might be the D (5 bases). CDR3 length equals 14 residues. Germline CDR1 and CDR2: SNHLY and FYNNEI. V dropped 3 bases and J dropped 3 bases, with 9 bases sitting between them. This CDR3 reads CASSEGGTNQPQHF. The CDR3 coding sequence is TGTGCCAGCAGTGAGGGGGGGACCAATCAGCCCCAGCATTTT.

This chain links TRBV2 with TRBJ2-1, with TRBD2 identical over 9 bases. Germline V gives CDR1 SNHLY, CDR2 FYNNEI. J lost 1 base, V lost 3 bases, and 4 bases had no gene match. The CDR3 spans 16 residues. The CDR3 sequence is CASSERLADSYNEQFF. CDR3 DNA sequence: TGTGCCAGCAGTGAGCGACTAGCGGATTCCTACAATGAGCAGTTCTTC.

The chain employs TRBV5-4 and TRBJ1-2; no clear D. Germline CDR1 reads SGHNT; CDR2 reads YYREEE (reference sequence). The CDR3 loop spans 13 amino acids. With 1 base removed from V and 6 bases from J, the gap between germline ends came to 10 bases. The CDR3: CASSLRIGDGYTF. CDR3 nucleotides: TGTGCCAGCAGCTTGAGGATCGGGGATGGCTACACCTTC. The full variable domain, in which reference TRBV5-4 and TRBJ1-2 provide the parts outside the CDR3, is ETGVTQSPTHLIKTRGQQVTLRCSSQSGHNTVSWYQQALGQGPQFIFQYYREEENGRGNFPPRFSGLQFPNYSSELNVNALELDDSALYLCASSLRIGDGYTFGSGTRLTVV.

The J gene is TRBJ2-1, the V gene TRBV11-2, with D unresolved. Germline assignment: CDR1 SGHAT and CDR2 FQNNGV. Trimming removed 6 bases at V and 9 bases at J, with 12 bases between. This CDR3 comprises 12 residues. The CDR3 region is CASRFLVGEQFF. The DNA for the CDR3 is TGTGCCAGCAGATTCCTAGTGGGTGAGCAGTTCTTC. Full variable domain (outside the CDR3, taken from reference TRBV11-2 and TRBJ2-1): EAGVAQSPRYKIIEKRQSVAFWCNPISGHATLYWYQQILGQGPKLLIQFQNNGVVDDSQLPKDRFSAERLKGVDSTLKIQPAKLEDSAVYLCASRFLVGEQFFGPGTRLTVL.

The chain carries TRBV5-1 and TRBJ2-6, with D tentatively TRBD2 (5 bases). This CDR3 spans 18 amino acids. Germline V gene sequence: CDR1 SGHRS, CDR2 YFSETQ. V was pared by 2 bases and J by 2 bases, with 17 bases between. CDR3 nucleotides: TGCGCCAGCAGCTTTGGTGGGCTCGGGGTTGCTGGGGCCAACGTCCTGACTTTC. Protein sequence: CASSFGGLGVAGANVLTF.

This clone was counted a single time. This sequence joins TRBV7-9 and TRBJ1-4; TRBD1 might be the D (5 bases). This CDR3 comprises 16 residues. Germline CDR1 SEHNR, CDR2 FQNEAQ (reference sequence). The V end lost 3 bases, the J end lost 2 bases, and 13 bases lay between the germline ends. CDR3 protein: CASSFMGLGTNEKLFF. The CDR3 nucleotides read TGTGCCAGCAGCTTCATGGGGCTGGGGACTAATGAAAAACTGTTTTTT.

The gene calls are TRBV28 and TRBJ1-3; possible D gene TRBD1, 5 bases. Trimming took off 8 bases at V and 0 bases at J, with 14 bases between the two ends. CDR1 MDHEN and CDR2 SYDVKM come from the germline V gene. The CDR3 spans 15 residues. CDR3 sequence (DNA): TGTGCCAGCGGAAGTCAGGGTTACTCTGGAAACACCATATATTTT. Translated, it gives CASGSQGYSGNTIYF.

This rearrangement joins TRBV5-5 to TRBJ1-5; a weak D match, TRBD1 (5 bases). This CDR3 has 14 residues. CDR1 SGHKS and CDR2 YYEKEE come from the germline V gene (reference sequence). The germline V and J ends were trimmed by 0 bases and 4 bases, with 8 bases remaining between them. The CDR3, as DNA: TGTGCCAGCAGCTTGGCGACAGAGAATCAGCCCCAGCATTTT. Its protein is CASSLATENQPQHF.

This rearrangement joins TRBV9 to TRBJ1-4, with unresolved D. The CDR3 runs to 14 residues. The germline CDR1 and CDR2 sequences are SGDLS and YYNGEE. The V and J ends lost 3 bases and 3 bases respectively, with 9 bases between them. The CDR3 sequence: CASSGANPNEKLFF. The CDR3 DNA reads TGTGCCAGCAGCGGAGCAAACCCTAATGAAAAACTGTTTTTT.

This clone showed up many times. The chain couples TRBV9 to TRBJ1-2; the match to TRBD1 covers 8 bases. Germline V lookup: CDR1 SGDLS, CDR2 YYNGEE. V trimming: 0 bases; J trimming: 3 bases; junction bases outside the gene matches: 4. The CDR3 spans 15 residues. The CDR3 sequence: CASSVDSTGDYGYTF. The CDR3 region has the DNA TGTGCCAGCAGCGTAGATTCGACAGGGGACTATGGCTACACCTTC.

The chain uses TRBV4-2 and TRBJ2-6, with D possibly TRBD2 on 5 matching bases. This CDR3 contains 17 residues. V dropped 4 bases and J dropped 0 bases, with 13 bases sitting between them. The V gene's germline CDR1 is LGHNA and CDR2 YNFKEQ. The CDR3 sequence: CASSRGLIRSGANVLTF. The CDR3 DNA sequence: TGTGCCAGCAGCCGCGGACTGATTCGCTCTGGGGCCAACGTCCTGACTTTC.

Here the CDR3 reads CASSGGQGQLGFGETQYF. CDR3 sequence (DNA): TGTGCCAGCAGCGGTGGACAGGGCCAGTTGGGGTTCGGGGAGACCCAGTACTTC. The V and J genes are TRBV2 and TRBJ2-5, with TRBD1 matching over 8 bases. V trimming: 6 bases; J trimming: 5 bases; junction bases outside the gene matches: 20. The CDR3 is made up of 18 amino acids. The germline gives CDR1 SNHLY, CDR2 FYNNEI.

This CDR3 is CASRVAGGPFEQYF. The DNA of the CDR3 is TGTGCCAGCAGAGTAGCGGGGGGGCCGTTCGAGCAGTACTTC. The chain employs TRBV2 and TRBJ2-7, with 11 bases identical to TRBD2. Losses at the gene ends were 6 bases for V and 6 bases for J; bases not matched to a gene: 7. The CDR3 is 14 residues long. The germline V gene has CDR1 SNHLY and CDR2 FYNNEI. Full variable domain (missing parts from reference TRBV2 and TRBJ2-7): EPEVTQTPSHQVTQMGQEVILRCVPISNHLYFYWYRQILGQKVEFLVSFYNNEISEKSEIFDDQFSVERPDGSNFTLKIRSTKLEDSAMYFCASRVAGGPFEQYFGPGTRLTVT.

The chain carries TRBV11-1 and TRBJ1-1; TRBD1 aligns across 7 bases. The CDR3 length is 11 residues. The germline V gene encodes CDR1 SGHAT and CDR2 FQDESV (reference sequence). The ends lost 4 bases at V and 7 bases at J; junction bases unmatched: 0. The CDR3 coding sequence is TGTGCCAGCAGCTCAGGGGGTGAAGCTTTCTTT. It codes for CASSSGGEAFF.

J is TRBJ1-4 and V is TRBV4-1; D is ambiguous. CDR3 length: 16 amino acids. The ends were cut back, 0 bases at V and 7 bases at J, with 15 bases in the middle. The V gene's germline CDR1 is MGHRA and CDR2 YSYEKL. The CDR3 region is CASSQDWAFDGEKLFF. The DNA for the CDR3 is TGCGCCAGCAGCCAAGATTGGGCATTCGACGGTGAAAAACTGTTTTTT.

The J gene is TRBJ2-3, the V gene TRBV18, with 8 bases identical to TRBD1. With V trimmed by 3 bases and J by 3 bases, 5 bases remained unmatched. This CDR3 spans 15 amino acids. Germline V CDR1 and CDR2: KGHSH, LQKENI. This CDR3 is CASSPGQVVTDTQYF. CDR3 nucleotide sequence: TGTGCCAGCTCACCGGGACAGGTTGTAACAGATACGCAGTATTTT. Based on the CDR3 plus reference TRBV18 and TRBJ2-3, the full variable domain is NAGVMQNPRHLVRRRGQEARLRCSPMKGHSHVYWYRQLPEEGLKFMVYLQKENIIDESGMPKERFSAEFPKEGPSILRIQQVVRGDSAAYFCASSPGQVVTDTQYFGPGTRLTVL.

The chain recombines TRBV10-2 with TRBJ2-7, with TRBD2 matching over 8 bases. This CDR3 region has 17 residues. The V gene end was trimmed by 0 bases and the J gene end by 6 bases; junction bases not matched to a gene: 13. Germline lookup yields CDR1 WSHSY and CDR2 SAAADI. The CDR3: CASSESGWRGAPSEQYF. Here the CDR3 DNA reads TGCGCCAGCAGTGAGTCTGGGTGGCGGGGGGCCCCTAGCGAGCAGTACTTC.

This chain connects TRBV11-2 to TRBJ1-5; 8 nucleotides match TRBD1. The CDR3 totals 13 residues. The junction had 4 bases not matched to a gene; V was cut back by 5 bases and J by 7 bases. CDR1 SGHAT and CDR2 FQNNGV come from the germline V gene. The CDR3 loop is CASSQDREQPQHF. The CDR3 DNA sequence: TGTGCCAGCAGCCAGGACAGGGAACAGCCCCAGCATTTT.

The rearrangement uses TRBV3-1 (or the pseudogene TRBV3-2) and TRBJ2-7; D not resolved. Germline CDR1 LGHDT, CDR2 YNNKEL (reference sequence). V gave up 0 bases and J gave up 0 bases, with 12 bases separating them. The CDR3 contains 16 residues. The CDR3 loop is CASSQDLWQISYEQYF. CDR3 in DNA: TGTGCCAGCAGCCAAGATCTCTGGCAGATCTCCTACGAGCAGTACTTC.

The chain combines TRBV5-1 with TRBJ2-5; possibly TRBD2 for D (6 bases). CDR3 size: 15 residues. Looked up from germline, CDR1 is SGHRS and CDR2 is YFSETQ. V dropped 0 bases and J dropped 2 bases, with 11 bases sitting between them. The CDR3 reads CASSLAGVSQETQYF. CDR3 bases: TGCGCCAGCAGCTTGGCGGGGGTTTCACAAGAGACCCAGTACTTC.

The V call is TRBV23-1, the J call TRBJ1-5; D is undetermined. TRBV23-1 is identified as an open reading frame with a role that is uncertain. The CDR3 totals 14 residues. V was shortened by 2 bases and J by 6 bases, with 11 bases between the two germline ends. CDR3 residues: CASSQPVRGQPQHF. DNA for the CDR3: TGCGCCAGCAGTCAACCCGTGCGGGGTCAGCCCCAGCATTTT.

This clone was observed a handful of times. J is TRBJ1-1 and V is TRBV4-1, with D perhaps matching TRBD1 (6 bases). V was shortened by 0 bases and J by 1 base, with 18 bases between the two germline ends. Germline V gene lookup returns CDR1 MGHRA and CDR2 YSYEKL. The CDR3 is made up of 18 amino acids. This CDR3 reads CASSQDWLDSLGNTEAFF. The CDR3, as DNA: TGCGCCAGCAGCCAAGATTGGTTGGACAGCTTAGGGAACACTGAAGCTTTCTTT.

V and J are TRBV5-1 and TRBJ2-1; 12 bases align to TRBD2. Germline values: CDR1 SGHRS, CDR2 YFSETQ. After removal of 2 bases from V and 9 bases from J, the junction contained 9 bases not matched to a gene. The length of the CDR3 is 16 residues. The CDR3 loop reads CASSLRLAGVGGEQFF. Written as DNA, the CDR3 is TGCGCCAGCAGCTTACGACTAGCGGGGGTCGGAGGTGAGCAGTTCTTC. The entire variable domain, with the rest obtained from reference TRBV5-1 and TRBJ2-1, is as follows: KAGVTQTPRYLIKTRGQQVTLSCSPISGHRSVSWYQQTPGQGLQFLFEYFSETQRNKGNFPGRFSGRQFSNSRSEMNVSTLELGDSALYLCASSLRLAGVGGEQFFGPGTRLTVL.